The 5 T cell receptor beta chains listed next were all sequenced from one sample in a study of shared clonotypes between healthy human individuals. Assay: immunoSEQ multiplex PCR; the TCRdb copy retains only in-frame clones and omits some. The data contain about 2.3 million clones, over 85% of them singletons. The sample was naive CD4+ T cells from PBMCs. Subset: CD45RA+ positively selected. Receptors originate from a man between 18 and 35 years old in good health. Some clones in this sample may be carry-over from other donors' samples.

This sequence joins TRBV5-1 and TRBJ2-1; 9 bases match TRBD2. This CDR3 comprises 16 residues. J was trimmed by 9 bases and V by 0 bases; bases with no gene match: 10. Germline values: CDR1 SGHRS, CDR2 YFSETQ. The CDR3 nucleotides read TGCGCCAGCAGCTTGGTAATCCTAGCGGGATCAACTGAGCAGTTCTTC. It is translated as CASSLVILAGSTEQFF.

This clone has only one observation. J is TRBJ1-4 and V is TRBV6-5, with D perhaps matching TRBD1 (5 bases). The V and J ends lost 1 base and 6 bases respectively, with 9 bases between them. CDR3 size: 14 residues. The germline V gene has CDR1 MNHEY and CDR2 SVGAGI. The CDR3 DNA reads TGTGCCAGCAGTTACTTGGGGCAGGATGAAAAACTGTTTTTT. This encodes CASSYLGQDEKLFF.

This rearrangement joins TRBV7-2 to TRBJ2-7; D may be TRBD2 (5 bases). Trimming shortened V by 4 bases and J by 2 bases, and 12 bases separated the two germline ends. CDR3 length: 14 residues. Germline loops: CDR1 SGHTA, CDR2 FQGNSA. Written as DNA, the CDR3 is TGTGCCAGCAGCTCGTGGACTGCCACCTACGAGCAGTACTTC. This sequence encodes CASSSWTATYEQYF.

This clone was recorded a few times. V is TRBV4-1 and J is TRBJ1-5, with D uncertain. Deletions cut 0 bases from V and 2 bases from J, with 8 bases between. This CDR3 has 15 residues. Germline lookup yields CDR1 MGHRA and CDR2 YSYEKL. The CDR3 is CASSQDWAGNQPQHF. The CDR3 DNA is TGCGCCAGCAGCCAAGATTGGGCGGGCAATCAGCCCCAGCATTTT.

Concerning this clone: The same CDR3 arises from other DNA sequences in this sample as well. This chain joins TRBV25-1 and TRBJ2-3; 9 nucleotides agree with TRBD1. CDR3 size: 14 residues. The germline V gene has CDR1 MGHDK and CDR2 SYGVNS. Trimming cost V 6 bases and J 1 base; bases outside gene matches: 2. DNA for the CDR3: TGTGCCAGCAGCGGGGACAGGGGCACAGATACGCAGTATTTT. Its protein is CASSGDRGTDTQYF.